This TCR beta chain was retrieved from a study of vaccination and CD4 T cells after COVID-19. Overall study: Researchers treated cells with overlapping spike peptides taken from SARS-CoV-2, HCoV-NL63, HCoV-OC43 and HCoV-229E.

Sequencing of cultured CD4+ T cell DNA used the Oncomine TCR Beta short-read assay. Genomic DNA was isolated from cultured CD4+ T cells. TCRdb reanalysed the PCR reads using MiXCR and keeps one entry per CDR3 protein. The sample includes about 9,300 distinct CDR3 sequences, under 40% of them seen just once. The treatment is: roughly 11-day PBMC culture with coronavirus spike peptide pools or control peptides (ViraFEST assay). The collection of CD4+ T cells from the unexposed donor took place before the COVID-19 pandemic (2011-2018). Two million PBMCs per well were cultured with about 10 IU/ml IL-2 and roughly 10 ug/ml peptide pools. Where cell yield allowed, unexposed-donor CD4+ T cells were probed with SARS-CoV-2 S/N and four cold-coronavirus spikes. To note about this clonotype: Its antigen is undetermined.

J was trimmed by 5 bases and V by 8 bases; bases with no gene match: 13. CDR1 is MDHEN, CDR2 SYDVKM, per germline. This CDR3 has 15 amino acids. This TCR came from a human donor in good health. The J gene is TRBJ2-7, the V gene TRBV28; TRBD1 matches at 9 bases. Input material: CD4+ T cells from blood, cultured in vitro. CDR3 loop: CASLDSGTGPHEQYF. Here the CDR3 DNA reads TGTGCCAGCCTGGATTCCGGGACAGGGCCCCACGAGCAGTACTTC.